The following is a TCR beta chain sequence with its context. Antigen specificity is unknown. CDR3 length equals 14 residues. Trimming took off 4 bases at V and 2 bases at J, with 12 bases between the two ends. Germline assignment: CDR1 LNHDA and CDR2 SQIVND (reference sequence). This specimen comes from a study of cytomegalovirus exposure and HLA in healthy donors. Whole-study results and caveats: HLA allele associations emerged for fewer than 20,000 TCR beta sequences in a later analysis, at 0.05 false discovery rate.

The PCR had 60 Vbeta and 13 Jbeta primers. Method: immunoSEQ multiplex PCR; TCRdb's copy keeps in-frame clones and lacks some. This sample yields approximately 130,000 clones, of which about 82% are seen a single time; approximately 1.2% belongs to the top ten. Sequencing input: PBMCs. The receptor's source is a boy between 5 and 17 years old in good health and CMV-seronegative. The rearrangement uses TRBV19 and TRBJ2-7; a weak D match, TRBD2 (7 bases). The CDR3 is CASSTTGTTYEQYF. The DNA for the CDR3 is TGTGCCAGTAGTACCACAGGGACTACCTACGAGCAGTACTTC.